Listed below are T cell receptor beta chains from one sample, sequenced in a study of cytomegalovirus exposure and HLA in healthy donors. Only in-frame clones appear in the TCRdb table, and some are missing; sequencing was by immunoSEQ multiplex PCR. Of about 240,000 clones listed, 80% to 90% are singletons. Sequencing input: PBMCs. Receptor source: a girl aged 2 to 9 in good health and CMV-seronegative. Each CDR3 is given with its conserved first and last residue. The order of the fields is D gene, J gene, CDR3 length, clone size, V gene, CDR3 DNA, CDR3 protein. The D gene is left open where the match is weak. Clone size is stated in some rows and not others, as once, few, many or a class when expanded.

d_gene: -
j_gene: TRBJ1-5
len: 14
abundance: -
v_gene: TRBV10-2
CDR3nt: TGCGCCAGCAGTGAGTCCAGGGGAGGGGAGCCCCAGCATTTT
CDR3aa: CASSESRGGEPQHF

d_gene: -
j_gene: TRBJ2-2
len: 16
abundance: -
v_gene: TRBV15
CDR3nt: TGTGCCACCAGCAGTAGTGCACTTCCTAACACCGGGGAGCTGTTTTTT
CDR3aa: CATSSSALPNTGELFF

d_gene: TRBD1
j_gene: TRBJ2-7
len: 14
abundance: -
v_gene: TRBV5-4
CDR3nt: TGTGCCAGCAGTAGACCGGGACAGGGTTACGAGCAGTACTTC
CDR3aa: CASSRPGQGYEQYF

d_gene: TRBD1
j_gene: TRBJ1-1
len: 12
abundance: -
v_gene: TRBV29-1
CDR3nt: TGCAGCGGGGACAGGGGGTCCACTGAAGCTTTCTTT
CDR3aa: CSGDRGSTEAFF

d_gene: TRBD1
j_gene: TRBJ1-2
len: 16
abundance: -
v_gene: TRBV7-9
CDR3nt: TGTGCCAGCAGCATTTCGGACAGGGAAAGATGGGGTGGCTACACCTTC
CDR3aa: CASSISDRERWGGYTF

d_gene: -
j_gene: TRBJ2-7
len: 14
abundance: -
v_gene: TRBV6-1
CDR3nt: TGTGCCAGCAGAATCGGGAGAGGGGTATACGAGCAGTACTTC
CDR3aa: CASRIGRGVYEQYF

d_gene: TRBD2
j_gene: TRBJ2-7
len: 14
abundance: -
v_gene: TRBV10-3
CDR3nt: TGTGCCACCGACAAAGCGGGAGGCTCCTACGAGCAGTACTTC
CDR3aa: CATDKAGGSYEQYF

d_gene: -
j_gene: TRBJ2-3
len: 14
abundance: -
v_gene: TRBV7-2
CDR3nt: TGTGCCAGCAGCTTAAATCGCGGCCGGGATACGCAGTATTTT
CDR3aa: CASSLNRGRDTQYF

d_gene: TRBD2
j_gene: TRBJ2-4
len: 15
abundance: -
v_gene: TRBV6-5
CDR3nt: TGTGCCAGCAGTTACCTATCTAGCGGGGCTAGGATTCAGTACTTC
CDR3aa: CASSYLSSGARIQYF

d_gene: -
j_gene: TRBJ2-1
len: 16
abundance: -
v_gene: TRBV7-8
CDR3nt: TGTGCCAGCAGCTTCCTCCCCGGGGGTTCCTACAATGAGCAGTTCTTC
CDR3aa: CASSFLPGGSYNEQFF

d_gene: TRBD2
j_gene: TRBJ2-6
len: 16
abundance: -
v_gene: TRBV5-1
CDR3nt: TGCGCCAGCAGGACTAGCGGGGGGGCTGGGGCCAACGTCCTGACTTTC
CDR3aa: CASRTSGGAGANVLTF

d_gene: TRBD2
j_gene: TRBJ2-7
len: 14
abundance: -
v_gene: TRBV6-1
CDR3nt: TGTGCCAGCAAAGCGGGGGGGCCTCCCTACGAGCAGTACTTC
CDR3aa: CASKAGGPPYEQYF

d_gene: TRBD1
j_gene: TRBJ2-3
len: 14
abundance: -
v_gene: TRBV2
CDR3nt: TGTGCCAGCAGGCGCGACAGGGGGCAAGATACGCAGTATTTT
CDR3aa: CASRRDRGQDTQYF

d_gene: TRBD2
j_gene: TRBJ2-2
len: 16
abundance: -
v_gene: TRBV27
CDR3nt: TGTGCCAGCAGTTTTTGGGGACTAGCGAACACCGGGGAGCTGTTTTTT
CDR3aa: CASSFWGLANTGELFF

d_gene: -
j_gene: TRBJ2-6
len: 16
abundance: -
v_gene: TRBV19
CDR3nt: TGTGCCAGTAGTATAGACAGGGGCGCGGGGGCCAACGTCCTGACTTTC
CDR3aa: CASSIDRGAGANVLTF

d_gene: -
j_gene: TRBJ1-1
len: 16
abundance: few
v_gene: TRBV5-1
CDR3nt: TGCGCCAGCAGCTTTGGGGGCTTACAGGGCCACACTGAAGCTTTCTTT
CDR3aa: CASSFGGLQGHTEAFF

d_gene: TRBD2
j_gene: TRBJ2-3
len: 16
abundance: -
v_gene: TRBV5-1
CDR3nt: TGCGCCAGCAGCCCCACTAGCGGGGCTAGCACAGATACGCAGTATTTT
CDR3aa: CASSPTSGASTDTQYF

d_gene: -
j_gene: TRBJ1-1
len: 12
abundance: -
v_gene: TRBV5-1
CDR3nt: TGCGCCAGCAGCTTACAGAACACTGAAGCTTTCTTT
CDR3aa: CASSLQNTEAFF

d_gene: -
j_gene: TRBJ1-2
len: 13
abundance: -
v_gene: TRBV29-1
CDR3nt: TGCAGCGCTTCGACAGTGACTCCCTATGGCTACACCTTC
CDR3aa: CSASTVTPYGYTF

d_gene: TRBD1
j_gene: TRBJ1-6
len: 15
abundance: -
v_gene: TRBV27
CDR3nt: TGTGCCAGCAGAGCCCCGGGACAGGGGAATTCACCCCTCCACTTT
CDR3aa: CASRAPGQGNSPLHF

d_gene: TRBD1
j_gene: TRBJ1-5
len: 14
abundance: -
v_gene: TRBV18
CDR3nt: TGTGCCAGCTCACCGGGACAGGGAAGCCAGCCCCAGCATTTT
CDR3aa: CASSPGQGSQPQHF

d_gene: TRBD2
j_gene: TRBJ2-3
len: 18
abundance: -
v_gene: TRBV6-1
CDR3nt: TGTGCCAGCAGTGAAGCGCGGGTAGCGGGGGGGCTAACAGATACGCAGTATTTT
CDR3aa: CASSEARVAGGLTDTQYF

d_gene: -
j_gene: TRBJ2-2
len: 14
abundance: -
v_gene: TRBV7-6
CDR3nt: TGTGCCAGCAGCTTACTAGGACAGCTAGGGGAGCTGTTTTTT
CDR3aa: CASSLLGQLGELFF

d_gene: TRBD2
j_gene: TRBJ2-1
len: 19
abundance: few
v_gene: TRBV27
CDR3nt: TGTGCCAGCAGCCACTGGGGCACGGGACTAGCGGGGGCAACCTGGGAGCAGTTCTTC
CDR3aa: CASSHWGTGLAGATWEQFF

d_gene: -
j_gene: TRBJ2-1
len: 13
abundance: -
v_gene: TRBV6-5
CDR3nt: TGTGCCAGCAGTTACTCTGAGGGCAATGAGCAGTTCTTC
CDR3aa: CASSYSEGNEQFF

d_gene: -
j_gene: TRBJ1-5
len: 14
abundance: -
v_gene: TRBV6-5
CDR3nt: TGTGCCAGCAGACGTACCTCCAGGGATCAGCCCCAGCATTTT
CDR3aa: CASRRTSRDQPQHF

d_gene: TRBD2
j_gene: TRBJ2-1
len: 17
abundance: -
v_gene: TRBV9
CDR3nt: TGTGCCAGCAGCCTACGACTAGCGGGGGGGATTTACAATGAGCAGTTCTTC
CDR3aa: CASSLRLAGGIYNEQFF

d_gene: TRBD1
j_gene: TRBJ1-4
len: 16
abundance: -
v_gene: TRBV19
CDR3nt: TGTGCCAGTAGTATTGAGCGAGGGGGCGGTGGTGAAAAACTGTTTTTT
CDR3aa: CASSIERGGGGEKLFF

d_gene: TRBD1
j_gene: TRBJ2-7
len: 16
abundance: few
v_gene: TRBV5-6
CDR3nt: TGTGCCAGCAGCTTGTTTGACAGGGATAGCTCCTACGAGCAGTACTTC
CDR3aa: CASSLFDRDSSYEQYF

d_gene: TRBD1
j_gene: TRBJ2-7
len: 15
abundance: -
v_gene: TRBV9
CDR3nt: TGTGCCAGCAGCGTAGGGGACAGAAGATCGAGCGAGCAGTACTTC
CDR3aa: CASSVGDRRSSEQYF

d_gene: -
j_gene: TRBJ2-7
len: 14
abundance: -
v_gene: TRBV6-5
CDR3nt: TGTGCCAGCAGCCGAACAGGGTCCTCCTACGAGCAGTACTTC
CDR3aa: CASSRTGSSYEQYF

d_gene: -
j_gene: TRBJ2-7
len: 13
abundance: -
v_gene: TRBV6-4
CDR3nt: TGTGCCAGCAGTGTAGGGGATTCCTACGAGCAGTACTTC
CDR3aa: CASSVGDSYEQYF

d_gene: -
j_gene: TRBJ1-2
len: 13
abundance: once
v_gene: TRBV7-6
CDR3nt: TGTGCCAGCAGCTTAGCACAAAACTATGGCTACACCTTC
CDR3aa: CASSLAQNYGYTF

d_gene: TRBD2
j_gene: TRBJ2-1
len: 13
abundance: -
v_gene: TRBV30
CDR3nt: TGTGCCTGGACCGCGACTAGCGGGAGACTCCAGTTCTTC
CDR3aa: CAWTATSGRLQFF

d_gene: -
j_gene: TRBJ1-3
len: 15
abundance: -
v_gene: TRBV12-2
CDR3nt: TGTGCAAGTCGCTTCGGACACGACTCTGGAAACACCATATATTTT
CDR3aa: CASRFGHDSGNTIYF

d_gene: TRBD1
j_gene: TRBJ1-4
len: 16
abundance: -
v_gene: TRBV30
CDR3nt: TGTGCCTGGACGAGGATAGGACAGGCCTGGCGTGAAAAACTGTTTTTT
CDR3aa: CAWTRIGQAWREKLFF

d_gene: TRBD2
j_gene: TRBJ2-2
len: 15
abundance: -
v_gene: TRBV5-1
CDR3nt: TGCGCCAGCGCCGGGACTAGCGGATCCACCGGGGAGCTGTTTTTT
CDR3aa: CASAGTSGSTGELFF

d_gene: TRBD1
j_gene: TRBJ2-3
len: 13
abundance: -
v_gene: TRBV29-1
CDR3nt: TGCAGCGTTACAGGGGGAAGGACAGATACGCAGTATTTT
CDR3aa: CSVTGGRTDTQYF

d_gene: TRBD1
j_gene: TRBJ1-1
len: 13
abundance: -
v_gene: TRBV29-1
CDR3nt: TGCAGCGTTGTCCCGGGACAGGGGAGGGAAGCTTTCTTT
CDR3aa: CSVVPGQGREAFF

d_gene: -
j_gene: TRBJ1-3
len: 15
abundance: -
v_gene: TRBV6-5
CDR3nt: TGTGCCGGCAGTTACTCGTTACAGGGTGGAAACACCATATATTTT
CDR3aa: CAGSYSLQGGNTIYF

d_gene: -
j_gene: TRBJ2-7
len: 12
abundance: -
v_gene: TRBV30
CDR3nt: TGTGCCTGGAGTCCCCGGGGGTACGAGCAGTACTTC
CDR3aa: CAWSPRGYEQYF

d_gene: -
j_gene: TRBJ2-5
len: 15
abundance: -
v_gene: TRBV7-2
CDR3nt: TGTGCCAGCAGCTTCGGGGGAGCCTCGAAAGAGACCCAGTACTTC
CDR3aa: CASSFGGASKETQYF

d_gene: -
j_gene: TRBJ2-1
len: 14
abundance: -
v_gene: TRBV28
CDR3nt: TGTGCCAGCAGTCGAAGCTATGCCGGCAATGAGCAGTTCTTC
CDR3aa: CASSRSYAGNEQFF

d_gene: -
j_gene: TRBJ2-1
len: 14
abundance: -
v_gene: TRBV7-9
CDR3nt: TGTGCCAGCAGCGATTCAACATGGGGGCTGGAGCAGTTCTTC
CDR3aa: CASSDSTWGLEQFF

d_gene: -
j_gene: TRBJ2-7
len: 11
abundance: -
v_gene: TRBV11-2
CDR3nt: TGTGCCAGCAGGAGGGATAGCGAGCAGTACTTC
CDR3aa: CASRRDSEQYF

d_gene: TRBD1
j_gene: TRBJ1-6
len: 17
abundance: -
v_gene: TRBV7-9
CDR3nt: TGTGCCAGCAGCTCTGTTAACGAGACAGGGGCCAAATCACCCCTCCACTTT
CDR3aa: CASSSVNETGAKSPLHF

d_gene: -
j_gene: TRBJ1-1
len: 12
abundance: few
v_gene: TRBV6-5
CDR3nt: TGTGCCAGCAGTACCGGGAACACTGAAGCTTTCTTT
CDR3aa: CASSTGNTEAFF

d_gene: -
j_gene: TRBJ2-2
len: 16
abundance: -
v_gene: TRBV5-1
CDR3nt: TGCGCCAGCAGCTTTAGTAGGACTGCGAACACCGGGGAGCTGTTTTTT
CDR3aa: CASSFSRTANTGELFF

d_gene: TRBD1
j_gene: TRBJ2-5
len: 14
abundance: -
v_gene: TRBV5-4
CDR3nt: TGTGCCAGCAGCCTGGGACAGGCCTTGGAGACCCAGTACTTC
CDR3aa: CASSLGQALETQYF

d_gene: -
j_gene: TRBJ1-6
len: 16
abundance: few
v_gene: TRBV19
CDR3nt: TGTGCCAGTAGTCAAGACAGGCCTATTAATCAATCGCCCCTCCACTTT
CDR3aa: CASSQDRPINQSPLHF

d_gene: -
j_gene: TRBJ2-2
len: 12
abundance: few
v_gene: TRBV6-6
CDR3nt: TGTGCCAGCAGTCCCCCAGAGGGAAGGCTGTTTTTT
CDR3aa: CASSPPEGRLFF

d_gene: -
j_gene: TRBJ2-3
len: 13
abundance: -
v_gene: TRBV7-3
CDR3nt: TGTGCCAGCAGCTTAACGGCTACAGATACGCAGTATTTT
CDR3aa: CASSLTATDTQYF

d_gene: -
j_gene: TRBJ2-5
len: 14
abundance: -
v_gene: TRBV10-3
CDR3nt: TGTGCCATCAGTGAGAAGGGAGGACAAGAGACCCAGTACTTC
CDR3aa: CAISEKGGQETQYF